A single sample is the source of the 16 T cell receptor beta chains below, sequenced in a study of naive and memory T cell subsets. Overall study results and limits: Especially in CD8 cells, naive repertoires contained a few larger clonotypes, possibly CD45RA-re-expressing memory cells.

Their specific antigens are unknown. Two oligonucleotides, mixed equimolar, formed the beta constant-region primer covering TRBC1 and TRBC2. Nested alpha and beta constant-region primers with the SP2 primer drove four PCR rounds on ligated cDNA. TCRdb used MiXCR to reprocess the UMI-ligation and nested PCR reads, holding one entry per CDR3 protein. The repertoire holds about 90,000 distinct CDR3 sequences, 11% seen once, with around 0.13% in the top ten. The specimen sequenced was naive CD4+ T cells from blood. These receptors came from a human donor in good health.

This clonotype was counted between two and nine times. The V call is TRBV12-3 or TRBV12-4, the J call TRBJ1-5; weak D call: TRBD1 (6 bases). V dropped 5 bases and J dropped 6 bases, with 11 bases sitting between them. This CDR3 is built from 13 residues. The CDR3 DNA is TGTGCCAGCAGTCCAGGGGAGGTTCAGCCCCAGCATTTT. Its translation: CASSPGEVQPQHF.

This clonotype has just a few counts. The CDR3 protein is CASSLETAGELFF. The CDR3 DNA sequence: TGTGCCAGCAGCTTAGAAACAGCCGGGGAGCTGTTTTTT. The chain joins TRBV7-6 to TRBJ2-2; no definite D call. The CDR3 totals 13 residues. V was pared by 1 base and J by 6 bases, with 6 bases between. CDR1 SGHVS and CDR2 FNYEAQ come from the germline V gene.

This clonotype was counted a few times. This sequence joins TRBV5-4 and TRBJ2-1; D perhaps matches TRBD2 (7 bases). CDR3 length: 12 residues. Germline V gives CDR1 SGHNT, CDR2 YYREEE (reference sequence). The germline V and J ends were trimmed by 1 base and 13 bases, with 12 bases remaining between them. The CDR3 here is CASSLSGGAQFF. In DNA form, the CDR3 reads TGTGCCAGCAGCTTGTCGGGGGGCGCCCAGTTCTTC.

This clonotype was seen many times. The V call is TRBV28, the J call TRBJ2-1, with 14 bases matching TRBD2. The CDR3 length is 15 residues. The V gene end was trimmed by 6 bases and the J gene end by 8 bases; junction bases not matched to a gene: 6. Germline V gene data show CDR1 as MDHEN and CDR2 as SYDVKM. DNA of the CDR3: TGTGCCAGCAGCCGACTAGCGGGGGGGCCCTATGAGCAGTTCTTC. Translating gives CASSRLAGGPYEQFF. The complete variable domain, with remaining parts taken from reference TRBV28 and TRBJ2-1, reads DVKVTQSSRYLVKRTGEKVFLECVQDMDHENMFWYRQDPGLGLRLIYFSYDVKMKEKGDIPEGYSVSREKKERFSLILESASTNQTSMYLCASSRLAGGPYEQFFGPGTRLTVL.

This clonotype was recorded at least ten times. The chain carries TRBV7-7 and TRBJ2-5; D possibly corresponds to TRBD2 (6 bases). Germline V CDR1 and CDR2: SSHAT, FNYEAQ (reference sequence). The CDR3 has 15 amino acids. V was cut by 4 bases and J by 1 base, with 13 bases left in between. CDR3 nucleotide sequence: TGTGCCAGCAGCTCCGCCGGGGGTTTCCAAGAGACCCAGTACTTC. Its protein is CASSSAGGFQETQYF.

V and J are TRBV6-6 and TRBJ2-1; D uncertain. The CDR3 is 13 amino acids. CDR1 MNHNY and CDR2 SVGAGI come from the germline V gene (reference sequence). Trimming stripped 2 bases from V and 9 bases from J, with 11 bases between. DNA of the CDR3: TGTGCCAGCAGTTACGACTTTAGGAGTGAGCAGTTCTTC. This codes for CASSYDFRSEQFF.

The sample holds many counts of this clonotype. The V gene is TRBV12-3 or TRBV12-4, the J gene TRBJ2-7; the match to TRBD2 covers 14 bases. J gave up 7 bases and V 4 bases, and 9 bases lay outside the gene matches. This CDR3 region has 16 residues. The CDR3 DNA sequence: TGTGCCAGCAGTTCTGACGGGACTAGCGGGAGTTTTGAGCAGTACTTC. Translating it yields CASSSDGTSGSFEQYF.

V gene TRBV10-3 combines with J gene TRBJ2-5, with 11 bases lining up with TRBD2. V shed 3 bases, J shed 4 bases, and the junction held 1 base outside the gene matches. The germline CDR1 and CDR2 sequences are ENHRY and SYGVKD. The CDR3 runs to 14 residues. The CDR3 sequence is CAISDSGRGETQYF. CDR3 DNA sequence: TGTGCCATCAGTGATAGCGGGAGGGGAGAGACCCAGTACTTC.

In DNA, the CDR3 is TGTGCCAGCAGCTTCGTGGGCAGACCCTCGCGGGATGAGCAGTTCTTC. It yields the protein CASSFVGRPSRDEQFF. The chain couples TRBV11-1 to TRBJ2-1; D possibly corresponds to TRBD2 (5 bases). Trimming took off 3 bases at V and 8 bases at J, with 20 bases between the two ends. Germline lookup yields CDR1 SGHAT and CDR2 FQDESV (reference sequence). The CDR3 loop spans 16 amino acids.

V is TRBV11-2 and J is TRBJ2-7; D possibly corresponds to TRBD1 (6 bases). This CDR3 is 17 amino acids long. Germline CDR1 SGHAT, CDR2 FQNNGV. V was cut by 1 base and J by 6 bases, with 22 bases left in between. CDR3 sequence (DNA): TGTGCCAGCAGCTTAGTCTATGGGCTTACAGGGATCGGCGAGCAGTACTTC. This encodes CASSLVYGLTGIGEQYF. The variable domain in full, with the rest retrieved from reference TRBV11-2 and TRBJ2-7, is EAGVAQSPRYKIIEKRQSVAFWCNPISGHATLYWYQQILGQGPKLLIQFQNNGVVDDSQLPKDRFSAERLKGVDSTLKIQPAKLEDSAVYLCASSLVYGLTGIGEQYFGPGTRLTVT.

This chain joins TRBV7-9 and TRBJ1-1; no firm D call. This CDR3 comprises 13 residues. Germline V gene sequence: CDR1 SEHNR, CDR2 FQNEAQ (reference sequence). The germline V and J ends were trimmed by 3 bases and 0 bases, with 5 bases remaining between them. CDR3 DNA: TGTGCCAGCAGCTTTGCATTGAACACTGAAGCTTTCTTT. It yields the protein CASSFALNTEAFF. Using reference TRBV7-9 and TRBJ1-1 for the parts outside the CDR3, the full variable domain is DTGVSQNPRHKITKRGQNVTFRCDPISEHNRLYWYRQTLGQGPEFLTYFQNEAQLEKSRLLSDRFSAERPKGSFSTLEIQRTEQGDSAMYLCASSFALNTEAFFGQGTRLTVV.

Ten or more counts support this clonotype. The V call is TRBV20-1, the J call TRBJ2-3, with D possibly being TRBD1 (5 bases). This CDR3 spans 15 amino acids. The V end lost 5 bases, the J end lost 0 bases, and 15 bases lay between the germline ends. Germline CDR1 is DFQATT and CDR2 is SNEGSKA (reference sequence). The CDR3 nucleotides are TGCAGTGCTTCCAGGGCGACAGATAGCACAGATACGCAGTATTTT. Translating gives CSASRATDSTDTQYF.

The genes are TRBV7-2 and TRBJ1-6; maybe TRBD1 (5 bases). The CDR3 contains 13 residues. V was clipped by 1 base and J by 9 bases, with 7 bases between them. CDR1 SGHTA and CDR2 FQGNSA come from the germline V gene. CDR3 DNA: TGTGCCAGCAGCTTAGATGGGGGTTCACCCCTCCACTTT. Encoded protein: CASSLDGGSPLHF.

V gene TRBV4-3 combines with J gene TRBJ2-1; possibly TRBD1 for D (6 bases). V shed 3 bases and J shed 10 bases, with 25 bases lying between them. CDR3 length: 17 residues. Germline CDR1 is LGHNA and CDR2 is YSLEER. This CDR3 reads CASSQPPGHPTEGEQFF. The CDR3 region has the DNA TGCGCCAGCAGCCAGCCTCCGGGACACCCAACAGAGGGGGAGCAGTTCTTC.

This clonotype occurred a few times. V gene TRBV29-1 combines with J gene TRBJ2-2, with D possibly being TRBD1 (5 bases). V dropped 8 bases and J dropped 5 bases, with 15 bases sitting between them. The CDR3 consists of 13 residues. Germline V CDR1 and CDR2: SQVTM, ANQGSEA. CDR3 bases: TGCAGCCCCCCCGGCAGGGAAACCGGGGAGCTGTTTTTT. Protein sequence: CSPPGRETGELFF.

J is TRBJ1-2 and V is TRBV20-1, with D unresolved. V lost 3 bases to trimming and J lost 7 bases, with 15 bases between them. This CDR3 is 13 amino acids long. Looked up from germline, CDR1 is DFQATT and CDR2 is SNEGSKA (reference sequence). CDR3 amino acids: CSARDPPASGYTF. For the CDR3, the DNA is TGCAGTGCTAGGGATCCCCCCGCGAGTGGCTACACCTTC.